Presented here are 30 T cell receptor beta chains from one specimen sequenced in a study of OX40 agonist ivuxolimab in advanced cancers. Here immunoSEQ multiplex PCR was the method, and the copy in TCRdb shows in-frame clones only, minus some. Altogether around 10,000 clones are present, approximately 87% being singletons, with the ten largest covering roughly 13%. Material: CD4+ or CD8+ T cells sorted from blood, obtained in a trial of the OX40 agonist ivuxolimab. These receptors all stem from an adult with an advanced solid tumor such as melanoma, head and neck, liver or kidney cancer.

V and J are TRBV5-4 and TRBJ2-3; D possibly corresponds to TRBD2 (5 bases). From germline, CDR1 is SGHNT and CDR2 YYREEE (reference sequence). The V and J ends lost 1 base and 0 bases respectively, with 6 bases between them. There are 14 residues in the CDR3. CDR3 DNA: TGTGCCAGCAGCTTGCGGGGAAGCACAGATACGCAGTATTTT. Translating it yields CASSLRGSTDTQYF.

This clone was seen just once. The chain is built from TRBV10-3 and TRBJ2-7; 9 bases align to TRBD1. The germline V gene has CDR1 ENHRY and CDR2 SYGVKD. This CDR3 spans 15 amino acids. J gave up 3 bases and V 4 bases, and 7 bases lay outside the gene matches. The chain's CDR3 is CAISVSGQGIYEQYF. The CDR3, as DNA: TGTGCCATCAGTGTAAGTGGACAGGGGATCTACGAGCAGTACTTC.

CDR3: CASSLGTGGDEQYF. Here the CDR3 DNA reads TGTGCCAGCAGCTTGGGGACAGGGGGGGACGAGCAGTACTTC. The genes are TRBV11-2 and TRBJ2-7, with 11 nucleotides matching TRBD1. CDR1 and CDR2 from the germline V gene are SGHAT and FQNNGV. The CDR3 totals 14 residues. Trimming removed 3 bases from V and 5 bases from J; junction bases left unmatched: 3.

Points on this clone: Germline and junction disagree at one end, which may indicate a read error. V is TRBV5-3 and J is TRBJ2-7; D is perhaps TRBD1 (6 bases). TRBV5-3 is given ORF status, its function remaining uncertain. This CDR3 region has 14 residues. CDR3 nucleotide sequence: TGTGCCAGCAGCTTTTTCCAGGGGTCCTACGAGCAGTACTTC. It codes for CASSFFQGSYEQYF.

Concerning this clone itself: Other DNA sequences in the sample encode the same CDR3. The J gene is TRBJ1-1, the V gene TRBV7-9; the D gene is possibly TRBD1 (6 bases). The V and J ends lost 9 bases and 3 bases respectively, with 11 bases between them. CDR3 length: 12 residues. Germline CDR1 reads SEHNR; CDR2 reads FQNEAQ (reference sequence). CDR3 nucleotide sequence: TGTGCCAGTAGCCCAGGGGACACTGAAGCTTTCTTT. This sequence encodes CASSPGDTEAFF.

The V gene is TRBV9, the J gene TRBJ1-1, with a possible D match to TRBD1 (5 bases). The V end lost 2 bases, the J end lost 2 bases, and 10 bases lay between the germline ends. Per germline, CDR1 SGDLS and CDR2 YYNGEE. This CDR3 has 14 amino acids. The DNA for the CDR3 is TGTGCCAGCAGCGTTGGGACGGGTAACACTGAAGCTTTCTTT. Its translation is CASSVGTGNTEAFF.

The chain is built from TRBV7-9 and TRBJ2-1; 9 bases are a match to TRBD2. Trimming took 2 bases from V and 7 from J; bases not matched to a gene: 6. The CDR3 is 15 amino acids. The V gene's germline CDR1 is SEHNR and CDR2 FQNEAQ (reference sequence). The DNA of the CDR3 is TGTGCCAGCAGCTTAAGGACGAGCGGGGGGAATGAGCAGTTCTTC. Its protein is CASSLRTSGGNEQFF.

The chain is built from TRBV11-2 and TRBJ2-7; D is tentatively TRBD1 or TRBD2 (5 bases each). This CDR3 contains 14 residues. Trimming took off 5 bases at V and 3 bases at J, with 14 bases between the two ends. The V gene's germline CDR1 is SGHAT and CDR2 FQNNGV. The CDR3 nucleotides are TGTGCCAGCAGCCCCCGGGACGCTTACTACGAGCAGTACTTC. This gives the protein CASSPRDAYYEQYF.

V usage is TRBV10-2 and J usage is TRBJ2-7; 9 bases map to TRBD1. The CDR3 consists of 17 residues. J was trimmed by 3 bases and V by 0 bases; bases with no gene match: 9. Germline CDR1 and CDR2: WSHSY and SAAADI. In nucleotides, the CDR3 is TGCGCCAGCAGTGAGTCTCCGGGACAGGGAGGAAACTACGAGCAGTACTTC. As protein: CASSESPGQGGNYEQYF.

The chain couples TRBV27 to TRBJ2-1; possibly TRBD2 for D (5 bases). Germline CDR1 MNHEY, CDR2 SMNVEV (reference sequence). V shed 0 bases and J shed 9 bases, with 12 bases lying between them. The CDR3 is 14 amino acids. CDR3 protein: CASSLSLDFGEQFF. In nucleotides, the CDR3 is TGTGCCAGCAGTTTATCGTTGGACTTTGGTGAGCAGTTCTTC.

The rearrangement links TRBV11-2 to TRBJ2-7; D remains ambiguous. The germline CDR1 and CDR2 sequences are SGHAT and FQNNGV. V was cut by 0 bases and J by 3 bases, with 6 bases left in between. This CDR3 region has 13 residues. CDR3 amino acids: CASSLDPRYEQYF. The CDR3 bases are TGTGCCAGCAGCTTAGATCCCCGCTACGAGCAGTACTTC.

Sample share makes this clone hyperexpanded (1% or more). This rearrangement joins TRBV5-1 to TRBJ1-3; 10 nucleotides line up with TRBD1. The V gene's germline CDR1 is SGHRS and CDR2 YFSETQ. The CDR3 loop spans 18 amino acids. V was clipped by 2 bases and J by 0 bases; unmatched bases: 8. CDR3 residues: CASSFEGTGATSGNTIYF. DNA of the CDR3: TGCGCCAGCAGCTTTGAAGGGACAGGGGCTACCTCTGGAAACACCATATATTTT.

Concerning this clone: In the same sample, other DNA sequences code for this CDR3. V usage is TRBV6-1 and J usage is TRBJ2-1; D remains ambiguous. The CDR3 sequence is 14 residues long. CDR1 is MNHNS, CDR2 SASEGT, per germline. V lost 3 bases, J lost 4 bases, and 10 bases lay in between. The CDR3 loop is CASSEVGVYNEQFF. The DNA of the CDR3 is TGTGCCAGCAGTGAGGTAGGAGTTTACAATGAGCAGTTCTTC.

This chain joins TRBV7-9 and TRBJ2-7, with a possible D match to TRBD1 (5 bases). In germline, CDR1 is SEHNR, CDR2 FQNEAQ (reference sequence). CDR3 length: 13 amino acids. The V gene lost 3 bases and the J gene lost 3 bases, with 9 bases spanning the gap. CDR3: CASSFDRNYEQYF. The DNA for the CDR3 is TGTGCCAGCAGCTTCGACAGAAACTACGAGCAGTACTTC.

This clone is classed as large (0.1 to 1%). CDR3: CASSYSSRVNEQYF. As DNA, the CDR3 is TGTGCCAGCAGTTACTCTTCCAGGGTCAACGAGCAGTACTTC. The chain employs TRBV6-5 and TRBJ2-7; tentative D call: TRBD1 (5 bases). This CDR3 has 14 residues. Per the germline V gene, CDR1 is MNHEY and CDR2 is SVGAGI. The V and J ends lost 0 bases and 5 bases respectively, with 11 bases between them.

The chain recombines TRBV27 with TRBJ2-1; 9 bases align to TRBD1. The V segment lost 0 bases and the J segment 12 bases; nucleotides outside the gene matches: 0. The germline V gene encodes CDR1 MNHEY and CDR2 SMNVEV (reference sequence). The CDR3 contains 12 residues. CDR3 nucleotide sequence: TGTGCCAGCAGTTTATCGGGACAGGGGCAGTTCTTC. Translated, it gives CASSLSGQGQFF.

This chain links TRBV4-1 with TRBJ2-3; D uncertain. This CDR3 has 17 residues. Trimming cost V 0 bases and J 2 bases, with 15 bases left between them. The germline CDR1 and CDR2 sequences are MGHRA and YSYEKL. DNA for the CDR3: TGCGCCAGCAGCCAAGATCCAGCCCCTGCCCTCACAGATACGCAGTATTTT. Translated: CASSQDPAPALTDTQYF.

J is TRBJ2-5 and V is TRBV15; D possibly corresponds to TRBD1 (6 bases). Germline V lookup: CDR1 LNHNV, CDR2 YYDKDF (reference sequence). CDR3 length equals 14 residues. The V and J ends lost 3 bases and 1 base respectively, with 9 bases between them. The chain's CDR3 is CATSSGTTQETQYF. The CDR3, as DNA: TGTGCCACCAGCAGCGGGACAACCCAAGAGACCCAGTACTTC.

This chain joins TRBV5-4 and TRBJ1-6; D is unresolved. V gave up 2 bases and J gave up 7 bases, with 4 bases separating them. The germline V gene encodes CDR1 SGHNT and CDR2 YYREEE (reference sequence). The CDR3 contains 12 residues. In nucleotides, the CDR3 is TGTGCCAGCAGCTTCCTCAATTCACCCCTCCACTTT. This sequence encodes CASSFLNSPLHF.

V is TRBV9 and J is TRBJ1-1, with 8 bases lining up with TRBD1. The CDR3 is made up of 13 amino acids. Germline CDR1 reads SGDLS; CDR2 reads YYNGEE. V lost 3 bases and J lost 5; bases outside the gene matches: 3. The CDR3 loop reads CASSADRGTEAFF. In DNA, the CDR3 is TGTGCCAGCAGCGCTGACAGGGGTACTGAAGCTTTCTTT.

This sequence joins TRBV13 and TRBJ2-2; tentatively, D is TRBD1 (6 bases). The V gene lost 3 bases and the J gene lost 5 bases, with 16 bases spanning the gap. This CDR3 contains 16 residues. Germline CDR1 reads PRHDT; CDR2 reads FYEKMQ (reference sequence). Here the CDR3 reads CASSLDGQSLTGELFF. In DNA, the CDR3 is TGTGCCAGCAGCTTGGACGGACAGTCGTTGACCGGGGAGCTGTTTTTT.

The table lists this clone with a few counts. The CDR3 protein is CASSPRQGSGANVLTF. CDR3 bases: TGTGCCAGCAGCCCCCGACAGGGCTCTGGGGCCAACGTCCTGACTTTC. The chain employs TRBV11-2 and TRBJ2-6; 7 bases are a match to TRBD1. The ends lost 5 bases at V and 0 bases at J; junction bases unmatched: 4. This CDR3 has 16 residues. Germline-derived CDR1 and CDR2 are SGHAT and FQNNGV.

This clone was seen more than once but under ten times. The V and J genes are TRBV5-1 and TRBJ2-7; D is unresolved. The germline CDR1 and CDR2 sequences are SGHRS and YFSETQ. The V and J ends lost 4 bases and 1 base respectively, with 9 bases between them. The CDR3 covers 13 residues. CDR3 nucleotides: TGCGCCAGCAGCGATCCGCCGTCCTACGAGCAGTACTTC. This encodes CASSDPPSYEQYF.

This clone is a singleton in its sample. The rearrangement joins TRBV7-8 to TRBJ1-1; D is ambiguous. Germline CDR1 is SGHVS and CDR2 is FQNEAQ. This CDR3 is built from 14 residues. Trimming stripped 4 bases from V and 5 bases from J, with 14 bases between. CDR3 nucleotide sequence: TGTGCCAGCAGCTCCACGGCGGGGTTGACTGAAGCTTTCTTT. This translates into CASSSTAGLTEAFF.

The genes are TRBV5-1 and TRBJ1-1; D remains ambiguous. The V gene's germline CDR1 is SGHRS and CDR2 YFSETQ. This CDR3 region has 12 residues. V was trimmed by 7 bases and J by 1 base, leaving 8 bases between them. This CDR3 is CASSPGNTEAFF. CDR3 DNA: TGCGCCAGCTCTCCGGGGAACACTGAAGCTTTCTTT.

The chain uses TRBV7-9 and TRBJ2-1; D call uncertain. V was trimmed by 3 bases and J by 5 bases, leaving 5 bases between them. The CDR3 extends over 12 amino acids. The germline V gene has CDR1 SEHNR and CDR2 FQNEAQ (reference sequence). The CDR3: CASSFSHNEQFF. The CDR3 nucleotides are TGTGCCAGCAGCTTTTCCCACAATGAGCAGTTCTTC.

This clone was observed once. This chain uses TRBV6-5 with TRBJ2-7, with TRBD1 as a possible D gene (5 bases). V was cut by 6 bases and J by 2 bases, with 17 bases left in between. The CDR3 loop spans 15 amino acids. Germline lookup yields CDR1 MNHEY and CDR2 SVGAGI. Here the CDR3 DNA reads TGTGCCAGCAGCCCCCTGTGGGGCACAACCTACGAGCAGTACTTC. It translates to CASSPLWGTTYEQYF.

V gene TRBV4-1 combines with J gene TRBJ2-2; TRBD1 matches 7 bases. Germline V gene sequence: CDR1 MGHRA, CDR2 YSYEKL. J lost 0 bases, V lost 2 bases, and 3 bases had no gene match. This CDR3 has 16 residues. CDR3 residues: CASSQQGETNTGELFF. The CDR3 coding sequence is TGCGCCAGCAGCCAACAGGGGGAAACGAACACCGGGGAGCTGTTTTTT.

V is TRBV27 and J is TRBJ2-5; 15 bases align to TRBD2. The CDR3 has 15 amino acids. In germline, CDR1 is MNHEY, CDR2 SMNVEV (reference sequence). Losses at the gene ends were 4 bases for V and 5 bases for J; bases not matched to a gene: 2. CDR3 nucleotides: TGTGCCAGCAGTTCGGGACTAGCGGGGGGCGAGACCCAGTACTTC. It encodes CASSSGLAGGETQYF.

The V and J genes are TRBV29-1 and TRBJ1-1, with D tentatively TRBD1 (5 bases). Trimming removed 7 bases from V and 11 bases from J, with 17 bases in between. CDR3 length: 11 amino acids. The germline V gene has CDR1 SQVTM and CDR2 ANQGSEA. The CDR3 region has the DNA TGCAGCGCATCCGGGACCCATGGTGCTTTCTTT. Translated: CSASGTHGAFF.